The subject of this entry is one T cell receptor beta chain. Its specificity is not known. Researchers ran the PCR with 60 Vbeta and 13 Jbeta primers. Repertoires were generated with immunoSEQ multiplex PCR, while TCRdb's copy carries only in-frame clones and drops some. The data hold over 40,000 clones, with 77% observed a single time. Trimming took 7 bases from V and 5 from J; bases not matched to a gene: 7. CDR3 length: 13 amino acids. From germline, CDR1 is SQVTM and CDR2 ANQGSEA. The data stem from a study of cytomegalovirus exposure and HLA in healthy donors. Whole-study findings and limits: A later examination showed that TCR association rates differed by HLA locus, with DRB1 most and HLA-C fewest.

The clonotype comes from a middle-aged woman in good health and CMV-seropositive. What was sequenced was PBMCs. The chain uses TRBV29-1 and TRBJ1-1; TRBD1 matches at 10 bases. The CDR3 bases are TGCAGCGCAAGACAGGGGGCGAAGACTGAAGCTTTCTTT. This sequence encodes CSARQGAKTEAFF.